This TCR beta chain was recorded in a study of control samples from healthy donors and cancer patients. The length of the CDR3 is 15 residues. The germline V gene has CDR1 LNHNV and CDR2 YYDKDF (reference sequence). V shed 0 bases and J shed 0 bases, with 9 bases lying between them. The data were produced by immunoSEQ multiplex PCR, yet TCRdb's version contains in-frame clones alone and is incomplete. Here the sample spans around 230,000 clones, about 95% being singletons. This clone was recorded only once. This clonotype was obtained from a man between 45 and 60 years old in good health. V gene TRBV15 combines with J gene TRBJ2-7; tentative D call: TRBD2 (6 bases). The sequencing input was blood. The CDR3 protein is CATSREQGLSYEQYF. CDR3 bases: TGTGCCACCAGCAGAGAGCAGGGACTCTCCTACGAGCAGTACTTC.